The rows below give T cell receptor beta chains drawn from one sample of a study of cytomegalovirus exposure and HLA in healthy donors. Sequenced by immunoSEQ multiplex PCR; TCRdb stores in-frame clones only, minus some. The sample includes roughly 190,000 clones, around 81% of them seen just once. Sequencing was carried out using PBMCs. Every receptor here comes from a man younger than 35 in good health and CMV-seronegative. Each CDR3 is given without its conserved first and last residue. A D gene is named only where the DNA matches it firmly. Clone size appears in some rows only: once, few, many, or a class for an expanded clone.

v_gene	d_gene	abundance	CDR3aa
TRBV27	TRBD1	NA	ASRRHGQGTYNEQF
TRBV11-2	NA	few	ASSLERVGELF
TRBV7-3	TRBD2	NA	ASSSTGTSANEQF
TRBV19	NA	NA	ASGVGNTGELF
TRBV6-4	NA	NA	ASRDRGYEQY
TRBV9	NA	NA	ASKAADTGELF
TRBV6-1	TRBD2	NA	ASSEARDSGSRSYEQY
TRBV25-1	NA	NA	ASSPGQTTGGYT
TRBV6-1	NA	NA	ASSDFGAKF
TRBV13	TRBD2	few	ASSLKRGAYNEQF
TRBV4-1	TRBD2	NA	ASSPGTSGYYEQY
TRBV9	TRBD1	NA	ASSVAETGWYEQY
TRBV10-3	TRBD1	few	AISPAGGYEQY
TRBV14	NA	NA	ASSQDHQGREKLF
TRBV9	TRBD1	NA	ASSDGTGNSPLH
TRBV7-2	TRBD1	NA	ASSSRQGPTEAF
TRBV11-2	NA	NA	ASSKSSTQETQY
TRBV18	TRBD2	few	ASSPAGTSPYEQY
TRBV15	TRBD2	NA	ATSRDWGLGSGTQY
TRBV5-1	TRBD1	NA	ASSLRSQQGAGTEAF
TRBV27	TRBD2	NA	ASSTNSLAGNEQF